This T cell receptor beta chain is drawn from a study of molecular identifiers for immune sequencing clone quantification. A few counts support this clonotype. What it binds is not known. The CDR3 totals 18 residues. CDR1 LGHNA and CDR2 YSLEER come from the germline V gene. The V gene lost 0 bases and the J gene lost 4 bases, with 21 bases spanning the gap. TCRdb analysed the PCR reads with MiXCR anew, one entry per CDR3 protein. The sample carries 460,000 or so distinct CDR3 sequences, roughly a fifth recorded once. Study outcomes and limitations: Sizes of clones that are highly expanded could be underestimated (if identical TCR molecules share a barcode).

The sample comprised naive CD8+ T cells from blood, with Jurkat cell RNA spiked in. Subset given: FACS-sorted CD8+CD4-CCR7+CD45RA+ naive T cells. This TCR was sampled from a human donor in good health. Some libraries in this study had Jurkat cell RNA spiked in. The genes are TRBV4-3 and TRBJ1-2; TRBD1 might be the D (6 bases). The CDR3 reads CASSQDLWDTLGGYGYTF. In DNA form, the CDR3 reads TGCGCCAGCAGCCAAGATCTATGGGACACCCTAGGAGGCTATGGCTACACCTTC.